The source of this T cell receptor beta chain is a study of shared clonotypes between healthy human individuals. The study's findings and limits: Larger estimated richness was generally seen in naive subsets than in memory subsets.

Only CD45RO-negative cells positively selected for CCR7 counted as naive CD8 cells, so terminally differentiated effector memory CD45RA+ cells were excluded. Libraries were prepared by immunoSEQ multiplex PCR; TCRdb keeps only in-frame clonotypes and omits some of them. The repertoire holds about 2 million clones, with roughly 95% as singletons. Trimming left V 1 base short and J 3 bases short, with 13 bases between. Germline CDR1 is MGHRA and CDR2 is YSYEKL. This CDR3 spans 15 amino acids. As concerns this clone: Its antigen is unknown.

The chain joins TRBV4-1 to TRBJ2-7, with no clear D. Material: naive CD8+ T cells sorted from blood. This clonotype originated in a man between 18 and 35 years old in good health. As DNA, the CDR3 is TGCGCCAGCAGCCAAGTGGGCGGAGACCGCTACGAGCAGTACTTC. Its protein is CASSQVGGDRYEQYF.